The next 11 T cell receptor beta chains were all read from a single sample in a study of T cells in localized non-small cell lung cancer (TCRdb year 2020). Libraries came from the immunoSEQ multiplex PCR assay. TCRdb carries this immuneACCESS record with in-frame sequences only. Its versions omit some clonotypes, under half of them owing to an unresolved V gene in the studies checked, with the rest unexplained. This sample is represented by 30,000 to 40,000 clones; roughly 86% of them were singletons. About 6.5% of the sample is held by the ten biggest clonotypes. Sequencing was performed on peripheral blood, taken before any cancer treatment. The source is a man aged 35 to 69 with stage I lung adenocarcinoma.

The chain employs TRBV5-4 and TRBJ2-2, with 11 bases lining up with TRBD2. The CDR3 is 17 amino acids. V was pared by 1 base and J by 3 bases, with 5 bases of the junction left unmatched. Germline CDR1 reads SGHNT; CDR2 reads YYREEE (reference sequence). The DNA of the CDR3 is TGTGCCAGCAGCTTGAAGACTAGCGGGATACACACCGGGGAGCTGTTTTTT. As protein: CASSLKTSGIHTGELFF.

This clone is deemed medium-sized. Other DNA sequences in this sample translate to the same CDR3. V is TRBV9 and J is TRBJ2-7, with 8 bases matching TRBD2. The J segment lost 0 bases and the V segment lost 0 bases, leaving 2 bases of the junction unmatched. In germline, CDR1 is SGDLS, CDR2 YYNGEE. CDR3 size: 15 residues. The CDR3 region is CASSVGSGSSYEQYF. In DNA, the CDR3 is TGTGCCAGCAGCGTAGGGAGCGGGAGCTCCTACGAGCAGTACTTC.

The chain combines TRBV30 with TRBJ2-5; tentatively, D is TRBD1 (6 bases). The CDR3 consists of 14 residues. The V end lost 1 base, the J end lost 5 bases, and 14 bases lay between the germline ends. CDR1 is GTSNPN and CDR2 is SVGIG in the germline V gene (reference sequence). The CDR3 sequence is CAWSAGTSGETQYF. CDR3 nucleotide sequence: TGTGCCTGGAGTGCAGGGACATCGGGGGAGACCCAGTACTTC. The full variable domain, its missing parts supplied by reference TRBV30 and TRBJ2-5, is SQTIHQWPATLVQPVGSPLSLECTVEGTSNPNLYWYRQAAGRGLQLLFYSVGIGQISSEVPQNLSASRPQDRQFILSSKKLLLSDSGFYLCAWSAGTSGETQYFGPGTRLLVL.

The rearrangement links TRBV10-3 to TRBJ1-2; a possible D gene is TRBD1 (5 bases). Trimming removed 2 bases from V and 7 bases from J, with 11 bases in between. Germline V gene data show CDR1 as ENHRY and CDR2 as SYGVKD. This CDR3 comprises 13 residues. CDR3 coding DNA: TGTGCCATCAGTGAGAGAACAGGAGCTGGCTACACCTTC. Residues: CAISERTGAGYTF.

The genes are TRBV5-6 and TRBJ2-7, with D perhaps TRBD2 (6 bases). This CDR3 comprises 14 residues. V was clipped by 2 bases and J by 3 bases, with 12 bases between them. Germline CDR1 reads SGHDT; CDR2 reads YYEEEE. The CDR3 nucleotides read TGTGCCAGCAGCTTTGCGGGAAGGGACTACGAGCAGTACTTC. As protein: CASSFAGRDYEQYF. The entire variable domain, with the rest obtained from reference TRBV5-6 and TRBJ2-7, is as follows: DAGVTQSPTHLIKTRGQQVTLRCSPKSGHDTVSWYQQALGQGPQFIFQYYEEEERQRGNFPDRFSGHQFPNYSSELNVNALLLGDSALYLCASSFAGRDYEQYFGPGTRLTVT.

This clone was picked up a small number of times. The rearrangement links TRBV11-3 to TRBJ2-1, with TRBD2 identical over 8 bases. Germline V lookup: CDR1 SGHNT, CDR2 YENEEA. This CDR3 spans 16 amino acids. Unmatched junction bases numbered 12, after V lost 5 bases and J lost 6 bases. CDR3 amino acids: CASSLAPRGTSNEQFF. The DNA of the CDR3 is TGTGCCAGCAGCCTCGCCCCCCGCGGGACTAGCAATGAGCAGTTCTTC.

The J gene is TRBJ2-7, the V gene TRBV19; 10 bases agree with TRBD1. Germline V gene lookup returns CDR1 LNHDA and CDR2 SQIVND (reference sequence). V dropped 5 bases and J dropped 1; count of bases not matched to a gene: 5. The CDR3 totals 15 residues. CDR3 bases: TGTGCCAGTAGTCACAGGGACAGGGGATCCTACGAGCAGTACTTC. Its protein is CASSHRDRGSYEQYF.

In this sample, this clone turned up a few times. CDR3 sequence: CASSQGRSNQPQHF. DNA of the CDR3: TGTGCCAGCAGTCAGGGGAGGAGCAATCAGCCCCAGCATTTT. The chain is built from TRBV2 and TRBJ1-5; maybe TRBD1 (6 bases). This CDR3 contains 14 residues. Trimming left V 5 bases short and J 1 base short, with 9 bases between. Germline V lookup: CDR1 SNHLY, CDR2 FYNNEI.

This chain links TRBV9 with TRBJ2-3, with 9 bases aligning to TRBD1. J lost 5 bases, V lost 3 bases, and 7 bases had no gene match. This CDR3 is built from 15 residues. Germline V gene lookup returns CDR1 SGDLS and CDR2 YYNGEE. CDR3 sequence (DNA): TGTGCCAGCAGCGGGAGGACAGGGGCGGGAGATACGCAGTATTTT. It yields the protein CASSGRTGAGDTQYF.

About this clone itself: Germline is not matched at one junction end, which may reflect a read error. The chain uses TRBV7-2 and TRBJ2-3, with D possibly being TRBD1 or TRBD2 (5 bases each). Germline CDR1 SGHTA, CDR2 FQGNSA. The CDR3 is 13 residues long. The CDR3 reads CASSRDGTDTQYF. As DNA, the CDR3 is TGTGCCAGCAGCCGGGACGGCACGGATACGCAGTATTTT.

This chain links TRBV7-9 with TRBJ2-1, with no clear D. V was shortened by 5 bases and J by 6 bases, with 14 bases between the two germline ends. Germline lookup yields CDR1 SEHNR and CDR2 FQNEAQ (reference sequence). The CDR3 runs to 14 residues. The CDR3 loop is CASSLARPGNEQFF. The CDR3 DNA follows: TGTGCCAGCAGCCTGGCGCGGCCTGGCAATGAGCAGTTCTTC.